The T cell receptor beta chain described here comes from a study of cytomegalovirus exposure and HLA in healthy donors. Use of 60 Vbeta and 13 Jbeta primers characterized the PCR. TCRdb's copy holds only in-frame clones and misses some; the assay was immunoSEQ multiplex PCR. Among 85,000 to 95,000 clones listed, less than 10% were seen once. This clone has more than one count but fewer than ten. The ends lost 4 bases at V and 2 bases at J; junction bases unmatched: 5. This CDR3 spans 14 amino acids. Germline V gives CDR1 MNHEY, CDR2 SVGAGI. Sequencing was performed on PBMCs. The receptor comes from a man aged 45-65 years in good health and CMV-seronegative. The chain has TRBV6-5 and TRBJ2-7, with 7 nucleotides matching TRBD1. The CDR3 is CASSSRQGPYEQYF. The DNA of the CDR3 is TGTGCCAGCAGTTCCCGACAGGGCCCCTACGAGCAGTACTTC.